This T cell receptor (beta chain) originates from a study of blood T cell repertoires in COVID-19 (dated by TCRdb to the early 2020s). With respect to the entire study: Collaborator samples came from the United States, Italy and Spain and covered acute and convalescent phases of COVID-19. The dataset comprised deeply sampled blood TCRbeta repertoires from subjects exposed to, actively infected with, or recovered from COVID-19. The sample metadata nearly always contained a de-identified subject ID, COVID-19 status, age in years and sex. The repertoires were made available in a free public database intended to serve as a resource for research on the immune response to SARS-CoV-2. The samples were drawn from the first 160 participants of the ongoing ImmuneRACE study and from 1,254 subjects provided by 6 global collaborators. The prospective study material was composed of cDNA or gDNA derived from T cells, B-cell-depleted T cells, or PBMCs. Where available, HLA class I and class II types were obtained from metadata supplied by the sample provider rather than from assay-based typing. Broad study findings and their caveats: The quantity of clinical and demographic metadata differed by source and by participant and was supplied without curation.

This clone was picked up a small number of times. Its antigen is currently not known. Nothing much larger sits one base from this clone, and base qualities are not available. The germline V gene (reference sequence) gives CDR1 as MNHEY and CDR2 as SMNVEV. The CDR3 spans 14 residues, from the cysteine through the phenylalanine. The entry retains the CDR3 DNA only, 42 bases that are in frame from base 1. V lost 2 bases and J lost 7 bases, and the count of bases not matched to a germline gene is 7. The collaborating institutions used their own protocols to collect whole blood in K2EDTA tubes. For TCRbeta analysis, collaborator samples were shipped as frozen whole blood, as isolated PBMCs, or as DNA extracted from either sample type. TCRbeta CDR3 regions were amplified from genomic DNA using the immunoSEQ Assay, a bias-controlled multiplex PCR. In the paper's pipeline: The number of nucleated cells in each sample was estimated by amplification of reference gene primers within the assay. Sequence reads were collapsed and filtered to measure the absolute abundance of every unique TCRbeta CDR3 rearrangement. For each sample, productive Simpson clonality was calculated as the square root of Simpson's diversity index over productive rearrangements. TCRdb took over this immuneACCESS table, retaining in-frame rearrangements with V and J assigned. Such tables are incomplete; in checked studies, under half of the missing clones stem from an unresolved V gene, and the remainder is unexplained. V and J calls plus clone size are reproduced from that table; the DNA served to infer D and trimming. The sample records 60,000 to 80,000 clones, roughly 88% of which are singletons. In total, the top ten clones hold 4.5% to 5% of the sample.

Specimen: peripheral blood. The rearrangement combines TRBV27 with TRBJ2-7; 8 junctional bases match TRBD1. The clonotype comes from a human donor in a cohort sampled during active COVID-19. The sequenced DNA: TGTGCCAGCAGTTTAGAGGCCAGGGGGCAAGAGCAGTACTTC. The encoded protein is CASSLEARGQEQYF.